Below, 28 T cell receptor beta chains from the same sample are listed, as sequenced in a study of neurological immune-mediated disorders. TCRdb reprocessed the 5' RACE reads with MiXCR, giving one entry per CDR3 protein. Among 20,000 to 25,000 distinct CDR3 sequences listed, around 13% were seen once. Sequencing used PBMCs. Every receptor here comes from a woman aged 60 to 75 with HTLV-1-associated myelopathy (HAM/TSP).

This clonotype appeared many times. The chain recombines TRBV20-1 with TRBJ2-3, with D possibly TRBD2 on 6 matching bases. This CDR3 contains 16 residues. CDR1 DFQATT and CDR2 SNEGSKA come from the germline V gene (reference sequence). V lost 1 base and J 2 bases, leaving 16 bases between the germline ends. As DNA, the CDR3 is TGCAGTGCTAGAGGGGCAAGCGGGCGCGCCACAGATACGCAGTATTTT. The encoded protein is CSARGASGRATDTQYF.

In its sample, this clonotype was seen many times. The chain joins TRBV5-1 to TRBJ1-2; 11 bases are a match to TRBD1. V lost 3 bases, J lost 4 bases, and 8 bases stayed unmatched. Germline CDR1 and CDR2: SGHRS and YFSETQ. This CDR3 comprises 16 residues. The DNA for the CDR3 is TGCGCCAGCAGCTCTGGACAGGGGGCCTCTGGCTATGGCTACACCTTC. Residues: CASSSGQGASGYGYTF.

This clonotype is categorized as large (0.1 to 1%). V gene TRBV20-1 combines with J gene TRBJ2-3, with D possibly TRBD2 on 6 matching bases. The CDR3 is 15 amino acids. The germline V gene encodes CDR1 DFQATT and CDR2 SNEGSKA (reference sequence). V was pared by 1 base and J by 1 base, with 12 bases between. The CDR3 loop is CSARGGGGGTDTQYF. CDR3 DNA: TGCAGTGCTAGAGGGGGAGGCGGCGGCACAGATACGCAGTATTTT.

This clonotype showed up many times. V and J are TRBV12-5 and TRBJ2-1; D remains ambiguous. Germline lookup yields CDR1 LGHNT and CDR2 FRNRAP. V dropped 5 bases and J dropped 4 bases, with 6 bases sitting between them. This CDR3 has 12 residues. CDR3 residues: CASGLFYNEQFF. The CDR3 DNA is TGTGCTAGTGGTCTTTTTTACAATGAGCAGTTCTTC.

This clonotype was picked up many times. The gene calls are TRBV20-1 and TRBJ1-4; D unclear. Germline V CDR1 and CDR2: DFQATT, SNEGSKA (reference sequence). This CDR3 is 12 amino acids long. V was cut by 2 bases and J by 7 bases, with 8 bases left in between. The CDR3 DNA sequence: TGCAGTGCTAGATATAGGGTTGAAAAACTGTTTTTT. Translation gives CSARYRVEKLFF.

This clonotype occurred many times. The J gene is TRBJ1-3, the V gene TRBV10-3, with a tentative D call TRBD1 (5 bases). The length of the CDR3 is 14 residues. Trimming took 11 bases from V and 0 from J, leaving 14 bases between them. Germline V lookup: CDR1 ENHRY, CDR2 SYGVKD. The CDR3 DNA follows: TGTGCCGGATGGGGACCCAGCTCTGGAAACACCATATATTTT. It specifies CAGWGPSSGNTIYF.

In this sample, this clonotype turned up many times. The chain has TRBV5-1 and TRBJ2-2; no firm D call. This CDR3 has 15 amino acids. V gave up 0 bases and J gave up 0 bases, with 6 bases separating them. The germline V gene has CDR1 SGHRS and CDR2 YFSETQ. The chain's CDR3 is CASSLDTTNTGELFF. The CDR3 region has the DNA TGCGCCAGCAGCTTGGACACTACGAACACCGGGGAGCTGTTTTTT.

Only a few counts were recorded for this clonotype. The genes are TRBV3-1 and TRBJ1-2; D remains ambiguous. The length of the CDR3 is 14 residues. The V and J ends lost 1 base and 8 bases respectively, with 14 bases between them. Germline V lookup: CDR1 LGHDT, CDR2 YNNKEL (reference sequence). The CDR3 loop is CASSQVSTLGGYTF. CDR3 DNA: TGTGCCAGCAGCCAAGTGTCGACTCTCGGGGGCTACACCTTC. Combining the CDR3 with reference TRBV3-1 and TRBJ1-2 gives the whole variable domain DTAVSQTPKYLVTQMGNDKSIKCEQNLGHDTMYWYKQDSKKFLKIMFSYNNKELIINETVPNRFSPKSPDKAHLNLHINSLELGDSAVYFCASSQVSTLGGYTFGSGTRLTVV.

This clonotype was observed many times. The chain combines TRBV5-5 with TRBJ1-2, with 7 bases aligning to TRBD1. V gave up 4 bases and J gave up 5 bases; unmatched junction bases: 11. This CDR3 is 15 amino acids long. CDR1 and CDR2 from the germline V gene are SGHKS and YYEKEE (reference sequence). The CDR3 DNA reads TGTGCCAGCAGCCTTCGGGACAGTCACTCGTATGGCTACACCTTC. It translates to CASSLRDSHSYGYTF.

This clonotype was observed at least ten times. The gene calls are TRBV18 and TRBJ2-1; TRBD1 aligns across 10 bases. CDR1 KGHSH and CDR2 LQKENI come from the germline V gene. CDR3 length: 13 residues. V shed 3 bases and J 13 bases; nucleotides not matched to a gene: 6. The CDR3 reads CASSPTGTGDQFF. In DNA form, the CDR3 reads TGTGCCAGCTCACCGACCGGGACAGGGGATCAGTTCTTC.

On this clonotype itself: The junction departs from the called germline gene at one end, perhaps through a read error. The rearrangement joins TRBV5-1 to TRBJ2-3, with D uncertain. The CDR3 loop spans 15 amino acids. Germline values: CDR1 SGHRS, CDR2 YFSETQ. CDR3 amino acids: CTSSPPGTLTDTQYF. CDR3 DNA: TGCACCAGCAGCCCTCCCGGAACGTTAACAGATACGCAGTATTTT.

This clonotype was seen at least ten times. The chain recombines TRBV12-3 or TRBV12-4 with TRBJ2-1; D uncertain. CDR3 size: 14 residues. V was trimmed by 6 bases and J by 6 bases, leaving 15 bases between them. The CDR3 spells CASSPLIRPNEQFF. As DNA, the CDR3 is TGTGCCAGCAGCCCTCTTATTCGGCCCAATGAGCAGTTCTTC.

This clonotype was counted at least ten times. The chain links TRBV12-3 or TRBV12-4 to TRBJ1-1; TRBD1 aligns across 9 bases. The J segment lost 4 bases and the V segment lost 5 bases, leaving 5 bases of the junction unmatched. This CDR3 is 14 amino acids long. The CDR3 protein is CASSTRDRVTEAFF. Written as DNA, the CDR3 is TGTGCCAGCAGTACCCGGGACAGGGTCACTGAAGCTTTCTTT.

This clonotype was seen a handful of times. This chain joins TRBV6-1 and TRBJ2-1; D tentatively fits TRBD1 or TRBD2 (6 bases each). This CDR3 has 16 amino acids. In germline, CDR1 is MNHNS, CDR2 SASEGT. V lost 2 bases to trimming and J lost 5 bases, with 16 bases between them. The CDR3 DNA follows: TGTGCCAGCAGTGAACACGGGGGCAGGCCAAACAATGAGCAGTTCTTC. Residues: CASSEHGGRPNNEQFF.

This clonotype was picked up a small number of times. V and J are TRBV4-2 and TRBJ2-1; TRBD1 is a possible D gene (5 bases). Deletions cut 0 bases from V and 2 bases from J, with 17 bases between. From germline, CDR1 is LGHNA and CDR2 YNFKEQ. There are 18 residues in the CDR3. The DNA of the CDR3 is TGTGCCAGCAGCCAAGATATTAGGGGTCTCGGCGCCTACAATGAGCAGTTCTTC. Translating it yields CASSQDIRGLGAYNEQFF.

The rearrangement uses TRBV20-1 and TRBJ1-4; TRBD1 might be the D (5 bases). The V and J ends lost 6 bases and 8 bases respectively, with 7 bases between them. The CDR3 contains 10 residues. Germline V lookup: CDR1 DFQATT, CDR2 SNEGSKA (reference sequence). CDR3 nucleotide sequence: TGCAGTGCGAGGGGAGAAAAACTGTTTTTT. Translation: CSARGEKLFF.

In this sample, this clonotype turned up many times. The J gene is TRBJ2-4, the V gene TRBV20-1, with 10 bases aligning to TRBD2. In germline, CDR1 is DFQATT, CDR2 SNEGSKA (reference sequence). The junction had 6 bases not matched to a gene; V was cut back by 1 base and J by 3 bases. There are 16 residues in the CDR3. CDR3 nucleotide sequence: TGCAGTGCTAGAGGAGCGGGAGGGCCTGGCAAAAACATTCAGTACTTC. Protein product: CSARGAGGPGKNIQYF.

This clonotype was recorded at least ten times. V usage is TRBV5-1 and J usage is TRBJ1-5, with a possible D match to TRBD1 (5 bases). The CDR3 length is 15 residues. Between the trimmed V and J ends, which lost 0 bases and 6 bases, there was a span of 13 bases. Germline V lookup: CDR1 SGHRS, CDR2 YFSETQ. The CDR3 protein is CASSLGVGGLQPQHF. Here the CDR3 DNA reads TGCGCCAGCAGCTTGGGCGTCGGGGGACTTCAGCCCCAGCATTTT.

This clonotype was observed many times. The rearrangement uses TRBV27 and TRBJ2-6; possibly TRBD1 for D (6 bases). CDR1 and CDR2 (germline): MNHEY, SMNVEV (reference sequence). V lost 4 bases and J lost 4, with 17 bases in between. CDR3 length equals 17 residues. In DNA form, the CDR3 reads TGTGCCAGCAGTTCCTTAATGGACAGCTCCGGGGCCAACGTCCTGACTTTC. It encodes CASSSLMDSSGANVLTF.

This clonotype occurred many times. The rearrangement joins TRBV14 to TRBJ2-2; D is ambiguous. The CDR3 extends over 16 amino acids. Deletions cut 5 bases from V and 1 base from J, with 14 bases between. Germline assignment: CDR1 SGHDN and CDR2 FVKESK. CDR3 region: CASSSVMGLNTGELFF. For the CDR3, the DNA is TGTGCCAGCAGCTCCGTAATGGGATTGAACACCGGGGAGCTGTTTTTT.

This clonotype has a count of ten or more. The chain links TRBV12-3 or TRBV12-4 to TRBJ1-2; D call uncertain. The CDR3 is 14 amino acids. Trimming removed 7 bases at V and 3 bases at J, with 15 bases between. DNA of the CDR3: TGTGCCAGCACCGCGATCCCAGCAGACTATGGCTACACCTTC. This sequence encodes CASTAIPADYGYTF.

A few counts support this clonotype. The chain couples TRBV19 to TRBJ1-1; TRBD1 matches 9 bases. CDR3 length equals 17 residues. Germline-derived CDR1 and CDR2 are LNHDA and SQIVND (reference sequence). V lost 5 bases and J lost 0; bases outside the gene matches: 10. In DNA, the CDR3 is TGTGCCAGTAGTCCTTTGGACAGGGGTAATATGAACACTGAAGCTTTCTTT. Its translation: CASSPLDRGNMNTEAFF.

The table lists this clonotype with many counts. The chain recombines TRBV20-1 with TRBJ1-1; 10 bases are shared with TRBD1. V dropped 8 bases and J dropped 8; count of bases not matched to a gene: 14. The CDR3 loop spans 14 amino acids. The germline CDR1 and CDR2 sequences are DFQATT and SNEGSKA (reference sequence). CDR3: CSLQPGQGTGEAFF. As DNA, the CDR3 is TGCAGTCTCCAACCGGGACAGGGGACTGGAGAAGCTTTCTTT.

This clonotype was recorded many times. Written as DNA, the CDR3 is TGTGCCAGCAGCGTAAGAACTAGCACAGATACGCAGTATTTT. Protein: CASSVRTSTDTQYF. This chain links TRBV9 with TRBJ2-3; no firm D call. Trimming shortened V by 1 base and J by 0 bases, and 6 bases separated the two germline ends. This CDR3 has 14 amino acids. Germline-derived CDR1 and CDR2 are SGDLS and YYNGEE.

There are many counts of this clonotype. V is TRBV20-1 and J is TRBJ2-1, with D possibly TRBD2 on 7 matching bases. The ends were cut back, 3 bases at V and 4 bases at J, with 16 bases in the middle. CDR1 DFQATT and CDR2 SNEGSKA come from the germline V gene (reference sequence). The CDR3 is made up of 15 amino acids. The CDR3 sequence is CSASPRGGAYNEQFF. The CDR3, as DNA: TGCAGTGCTAGCCCTAGGGGGGGGGCTTACAATGAGCAGTTCTTC.

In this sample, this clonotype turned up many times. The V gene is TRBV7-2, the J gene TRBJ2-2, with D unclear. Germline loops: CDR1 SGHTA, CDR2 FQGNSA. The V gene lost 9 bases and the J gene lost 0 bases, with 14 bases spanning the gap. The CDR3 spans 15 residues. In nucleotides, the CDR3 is TGTGCCAGTAAAGCTTCTCGTACGAACACCGGGGAGCTGTTTTTT. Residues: CASKASRTNTGELFF.

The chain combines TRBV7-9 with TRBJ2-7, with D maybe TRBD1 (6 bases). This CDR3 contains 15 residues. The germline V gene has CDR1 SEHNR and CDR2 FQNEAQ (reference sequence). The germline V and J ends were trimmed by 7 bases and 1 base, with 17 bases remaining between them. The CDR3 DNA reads TGTGCCAGCAACAGGACAGTCCGAGGATCCTACGAGCAGTACTTC. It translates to CASNRTVRGSYEQYF.

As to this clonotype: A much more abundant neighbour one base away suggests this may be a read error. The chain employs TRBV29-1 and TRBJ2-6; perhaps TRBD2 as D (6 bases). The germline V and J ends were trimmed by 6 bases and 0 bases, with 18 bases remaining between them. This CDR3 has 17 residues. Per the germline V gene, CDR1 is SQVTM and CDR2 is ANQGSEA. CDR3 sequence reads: CSVEYPRGHSGANVLTF. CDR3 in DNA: TGCAGCGTAGAATACCCGCGGGGCCACTCTGGGGCCAACGTCCTGACTTTC.